A single T cell receptor beta chain is shown here with its context. Antigen: not known. Losses at the gene ends were 0 bases for V and 5 bases for J; bases not matched to a gene: 6. Germline CDR1 SQVTM, CDR2 ANQGSEA. This CDR3 is 16 amino acids long. The data derive from a study of shared clonotypes between healthy human individuals. Study-wide results and limits: Only blood underwent sampling, and tissue repertoires likely differ.

An approximately 210 ng quantity of DNA, tens of thousands of T cell genomes, went into the sorted-subset replicate PCRs. Data came from immunoSEQ multiplex PCR; TCRdb stores just in-frame clones and leaves some out. The repertoire holds roughly 2 million clones, with about 95% as singletons. The sample was naive CD4+ T cells sorted from blood. The subset here: CD45RA+ positively selected. The V and J genes are TRBV29-1 and TRBJ2-3; 12 nucleotides agree with TRBD2. This TCR derives from a man between 18 and 29 years old in good health. The CDR3, as DNA: TGCAGCGTTGAAGAACTCCGACTAGCGGGGGAAGATACGCAGTATTTT. It codes for CSVEELRLAGEDTQYF.